Sequencing of this T cell receptor (beta chain) was carried out in a study of T cells in Graves' hyperthyroidism and ophthalmopathy. Diagnosing involved the use of clinical symptoms, serum thyroxine and TRAb, thyroid ultrasound and orbital computed tomography. Amplified TCR beta CDR3 regions derived from RNA transcripts. Carried out on the TCR CDR3, a first-round RT-PCR used the HTBI primer set. One entry per CDR3 protein results from TCRdb running MiXCR on the multiplex PCR reads. The table shows some 350,000 distinct CDR3 sequences, with 15% to 20% occurring only once. Broader study findings: With a median lead of 6.5 months before onset, the model predicted ophthalmopathy. Within blood appeared most thyroid clonotypes that had expanded above 0.001.

In this sample, this clonotype turned up many times. Its matching antigen is unknown. The TCR was taken from a woman aged 18-35 years with Graves' hyperthyroidism. The specimen was blood.

In nucleotides, the CDR3 is TGTGCCAGCAGCTCCAAGGGACAGGGGTCAGGCTACGAGCAGTACTTC. It yields the protein CASSSKGQGSGYEQYF. The chain employs TRBV5-5 and TRBJ2-7; TRBD1 matches 10 bases. This CDR3 contains 16 residues. The V and J ends lost 3 bases and 3 bases, in that order; junction bases with no gene match: 9. Germline assignment: CDR1 SGHKS and CDR2 YYEKEE (reference sequence).